The 28 T cell receptor beta chains below come from one sample, sequenced in a study of cytomegalovirus exposure and HLA in healthy donors. The study ran its PCR with 60 Vbeta and 13 Jbeta primers. TCRdb's copy holds only in-frame clones and misses some; the assay was immunoSEQ multiplex PCR. The sample lists 130,000 to 150,000 clones, roughly 66% occurring once. Sequencing input: PBMCs. Every receptor here comes from a woman aged 18-29 years in good health and CMV-seronegative.

The chain carries TRBV28 and TRBJ2-1; a possible D gene is TRBD1 (5 bases). CDR3 size: 13 residues. Germline CDR1 is MDHEN and CDR2 is SYDVKM. Between the trimmed V and J ends, which lost 7 bases and 9 bases, there was a span of 16 bases. In nucleotides, the CDR3 is TGTGCCAGCACTCCAGGGCGGCTCCGTGAGCAGTTCTTC. It specifies CASTPGRLREQFF.

The V call is TRBV19, the J call TRBJ2-5, with D possibly being TRBD1 (6 bases). The CDR3 has 16 amino acids. V was pared by 4 bases and J by 5 bases, with 20 bases between. From germline, CDR1 is LNHDA and CDR2 SQIVND (reference sequence). CDR3 sequence: CASSRGTMTSDETQYF. CDR3 bases: TGTGCCAGTAGTAGAGGGACAATGACCAGCGACGAGACCCAGTACTTC.

This clone showed up just a few times. This rearrangement joins TRBV11-2 to TRBJ2-3; 9 bases fit TRBD2. The germline CDR1 and CDR2 sequences are SGHAT and FQNNGV. The CDR3 contains 17 residues. The junction had 11 bases not matched to a gene; V was cut back by 5 bases and J by 2 bases. The CDR3 bases are TGTGCCAGCAGCCGCTTACGGCTAGCGGGATCCACAGATACGCAGTATTTT. Translation gives CASSRLRLAGSTDTQYF.

This rearrangement joins TRBV6-1 to TRBJ1-4; 7 nucleotides match TRBD1. J lost 8 bases, V lost 6 bases, and 12 bases had no gene match. This CDR3 has 15 residues. CDR1 and CDR2 from the germline V gene are MNHNS and SASEGT. CDR3 amino acids: CASSEGAEGQEKLFF. The CDR3 DNA reads TGTGCCAGCAGCGAGGGGGCGGAGGGACAAGAAAAACTGTTTTTT.

The genes are TRBV19 and TRBJ1-1; 7 bases agree with TRBD1. Germline CDR1 and CDR2: LNHDA and SQIVND (reference sequence). Trimming cost V 4 bases and J 8 bases; bases outside gene matches: 4. The CDR3 is 12 amino acids. CDR3 nucleotides: TGTGCCAGTAGTAGGGGACAGTGGGAAGCTTTCTTT. Translation: CASSRGQWEAFF. Supplemented by reference TRBV19 and TRBJ1-1, the full variable domain reads DGGITQSPKYLFRKEGQNVTLSCEQNLNHDAMYWYRQDPGQGLRLIYYSQIVNDFQKGDIAEGYSVSREKKESFPLTVTSAQKNPTAFYLCASSRGQWEAFFGQGTRLTVV.

This clone was counted only a few times. This sequence joins TRBV6-1 and TRBJ2-6; D gene uncertain. CDR1 MNHNS and CDR2 SASEGT come from the germline V gene. The CDR3 runs 16 residues. V lost 2 bases and J 0 bases, leaving 8 bases between the germline ends. In nucleotides, the CDR3 is TGTGCCAGCAGTGAACAGGCCAGCTCTGGGGCCAACGTCCTGACTTTC. Translation gives CASSEQASSGANVLTF.

The gene calls are TRBV7-4 and TRBJ1-2; maybe TRBD1 (6 bases). V was cut by 7 bases and J by 1 base, with 22 bases left in between. CDR1 and CDR2 from the germline V gene are SGHVT and SQSDAQ. The CDR3 has 17 amino acids. CDR3 bases: TGTGCCAGCACACTCAACCCCCCCAGGGGCGGTAACTATGGCTACACCTTC. Its translation: CASTLNPPRGGNYGYTF.

The V gene is TRBV4-3, the J gene TRBJ2-2, with no clear D. The CDR3 has 15 amino acids. V was shortened by 0 bases and J by 11 bases, with 16 bases between the two germline ends. Per the germline V gene, CDR1 is LGHNA and CDR2 is YSLEER. CDR3 DNA: TGCGCCAGCAGCCAAGATGTTCGAGGTAACTACGAGCTGTTTTTT. As protein: CASSQDVRGNYELFF.

This sequence joins TRBV23-1 and TRBJ1-4; possible D gene TRBD1, 5 bases. TRBV23-1 has ORF status, its function being uncertain. The CDR3 length is 16 residues. V was clipped by 0 bases and J by 8 bases, with 16 bases between them. CDR3 sequence: CASSQSVSGEGEKLFF. The CDR3 DNA follows: TGCGCCAGCAGTCAATCAGTAAGCGGGGAGGGGGAAAAACTGTTTTTT.

This chain connects TRBV19 to TRBJ1-2; 8 nucleotides match TRBD1. Germline CDR1 is LNHDA and CDR2 is SQIVND (reference sequence). Losses at the gene ends were 7 bases for V and 2 bases for J; bases not matched to a gene: 6. This CDR3 is built from 14 residues. The CDR3: CASTLGQGNYGYTF. DNA of the CDR3: TGTGCCAGTACCCTAGGACAGGGCAACTATGGCTACACCTTC.

The rearrangement links TRBV10-3 to TRBJ2-1; maybe TRBD2 (5 bases). The germline CDR1 and CDR2 sequences are ENHRY and SYGVKD. The CDR3 covers 16 residues. V lost 2 bases and J 0 bases, leaving 11 bases between the germline ends. CDR3 DNA: TGTGCCATCAGTGAGGGGCCAGGACTCTCCTACAATGAGCAGTTCTTC. Its translation: CAISEGPGLSYNEQFF.

The chain recombines TRBV7-8 with TRBJ1-2; D is unclear. With 5 bases removed from V and 5 bases from J, the gap between germline ends came to 12 bases. The germline V gene has CDR1 SGHVS and CDR2 FQNEAQ. The CDR3 sequence is 13 residues long. CDR3 DNA sequence: TGTGCCAGCAGCCCTAACCCCGGGTATGGCTACACCTTC. Its translation is CASSPNPGYGYTF.

This chain uses TRBV28 with TRBJ1-1; unclear D gene. CDR3 length equals 12 residues. The ends were cut back, 6 bases at V and 6 bases at J, with 11 bases in the middle. The germline V gene has CDR1 MDHEN and CDR2 SYDVKM. The CDR3 nucleotides read TGTGCCAGCAGCCGACTTCCCGCTGAAGCTTTCTTT. Protein sequence: CASSRLPAEAFF.

The chain has TRBV4-1 and TRBJ2-7, with 12 bases matching TRBD2. Germline lookup yields CDR1 MGHRA and CDR2 YSYEKL. This CDR3 is 15 amino acids long. Trimming at V came to 4 bases and at J to 4 bases, leaving 5 bases not matched to a gene. The CDR3 nucleotides read TGCGCCAGCAGCCGCCGACTAGCGGGGGCTTACGAGCAGTACTTC. It codes for CASSRRLAGAYEQYF.

This CDR3 reads CASSQAIAGGTDTQYF. Here the CDR3 DNA reads TGTGCCAGCAGCCAAGCGATAGCGGGGGGCACAGATACGCAGTATTTT. This rearrangement joins TRBV4-2 to TRBJ2-3, with 9 bases matching TRBD2. Germline lookup yields CDR1 LGHNA and CDR2 YNFKEQ. This CDR3 is 16 amino acids long. V was clipped by 1 base and J by 1 base; unmatched bases: 3.

V and J are TRBV7-8 and TRBJ1-3, with 9 bases lining up with TRBD1. This CDR3 is 14 amino acids long. With 2 bases clipped from V and 7 bases from J, the junction kept 3 bases outside the gene matches. Germline CDR1 is SGHVS and CDR2 is FQNEAQ. CDR3 DNA sequence: TGTGCCAGCAGCTTAACCGGGACAGGGAACACCATATATTTT. Amino acid sequence: CASSLTGTGNTIYF.

The chain has TRBV18 and TRBJ1-2; D might be TRBD1 (5 bases). The ends were cut back, 3 bases at V and 1 base at J, with 9 bases in the middle. The CDR3 extends over 14 amino acids. Germline values: CDR1 KGHSH, CDR2 LQKENI. The CDR3 spells CASSPSDSNYGYTF. CDR3 DNA: TGTGCCAGCTCACCCTCAGACAGTAACTATGGCTACACCTTC.

This rearrangement joins TRBV18 to TRBJ2-1; 9 nucleotides agree with TRBD2. The CDR3 length is 15 residues. Germline trimming cut 5 bases from V and 1 base from J; bases unmatched to any gene: 3. Germline values: CDR1 KGHSH, CDR2 LQKENI. Here the CDR3 DNA reads TGTGCCAGCTCAATGACTAGCGGTTCCTACAATGAGCAGTTCTTC. This encodes CASSMTSGSYNEQFF. Combining the CDR3 with reference TRBV18 and TRBJ2-1 gives the whole variable domain NAGVMQNPRHLVRRRGQEARLRCSPMKGHSHVYWYRQLPEEGLKFMVYLQKENIIDESGMPKERFSAEFPKEGPSILRIQQVVRGDSAAYFCASSMTSGSYNEQFFGPGTRLTVL.

This clone has a handful of counts. The rearrangement joins TRBV11-2 to TRBJ2-3; no firm D call. V gave up 6 bases and J gave up 0 bases, with 13 bases separating them. The CDR3 has 15 amino acids. From germline, CDR1 is SGHAT and CDR2 FQNNGV. This CDR3 is CASRMVGTSTDTQYF. DNA for the CDR3: TGTGCCAGCAGGATGGTGGGCACTAGCACAGATACGCAGTATTTT.

This chain connects TRBV30 to TRBJ2-1; D is unclear. The CDR3 runs to 13 residues. CDR1 is GTSNPN, CDR2 SVGIG, per germline (reference sequence). V was clipped by 3 bases and J by 9 bases, with 15 bases between them. The CDR3 nucleotides read TGTGCCTGGAGGGTGAGCGCCGCTACTGAGCAGTTCTTC. It encodes CAWRVSAATEQFF.

This clone was detected only a few times. The gene calls are TRBV15 and TRBJ2-3; 9 bases align to TRBD1. The CDR3 covers 15 residues. V lost 5 bases to trimming and J lost 2 bases; unmatched junction nucleotides: 5. Germline CDR1 LNHNV, CDR2 YYDKDF (reference sequence). CDR3 sequence reads: CATSVRDRATDTQYF. The CDR3 region has the DNA TGTGCCACCAGCGTCCGGGACAGGGCCACAGATACGCAGTATTTT.

V gene TRBV2 combines with J gene TRBJ1-3; the D gene is possibly TRBD1 (6 bases). The germline V gene has CDR1 SNHLY and CDR2 FYNNEI. The V and J ends lost 8 bases and 2 bases respectively, with 13 bases between them. CDR3 length: 14 residues. The CDR3 loop is CASREQGAGNTIYF. The CDR3 DNA is TGTGCCAGCCGAGAACAGGGCGCTGGAAACACCATATATTTT.

V gene TRBV19 combines with J gene TRBJ1-3, with TRBD1 as a possible D gene (5 bases). The germline V and J ends were trimmed by 6 bases and 0 bases, with 12 bases remaining between them. The CDR3 spans 15 residues. Germline assignment: CDR1 LNHDA and CDR2 SQIVND (reference sequence). Written as DNA, the CDR3 is TGTGCCAGTAGCGGGGGACCGAACTCTGGAAACACCATATATTTT. Protein: CASSGGPNSGNTIYF.

The CDR3 DNA is TGTGCCAGCAGCTTAACAGGGGCCAGCTCTGGAAACACCATATATTTT. It yields the protein CASSLTGASSGNTIYF. V and J are TRBV7-2 and TRBJ1-3, with 7 bases matching TRBD1. Germline-derived CDR1 and CDR2 are SGHTA and FQGNSA. The CDR3 totals 16 residues. Trimming removed 2 bases from V and 0 bases from J; junction bases left unmatched: 4.

The rearrangement joins TRBV7-7 to TRBJ1-3, with 7 bases matching TRBD1. Germline assignment: CDR1 SSHAT and CDR2 FNYEAQ (reference sequence). J was trimmed by 0 bases and V by 5 bases; bases with no gene match: 4. This CDR3 is built from 15 residues. This CDR3 is CASSQGVSSGNTIYF. The CDR3 DNA is TGTGCCAGCAGCCAGGGGGTTAGCTCTGGAAACACCATATATTTT.

A single count supports this clone. The gene calls are TRBV4-3 and TRBJ1-3; 8 bases map to TRBD1. CDR1 is LGHNA and CDR2 is YSLEER in the germline V gene. V was pared by 1 base and J by 4 bases, with 9 bases of the junction left unmatched. This CDR3 contains 17 residues. The CDR3 sequence is CASSQAPGGSPGNTIYF. For the CDR3, the DNA is TGCGCCAGCAGCCAAGCCCCAGGGGGCTCCCCCGGAAACACCATATATTTT.

The chain joins TRBV7-9 to TRBJ1-6, with 8 bases lining up with TRBD1. Germline assignment: CDR1 SEHNR and CDR2 FQNEAQ (reference sequence). CDR3 length: 17 residues. V shed 1 base and J 11 bases; nucleotides not matched to a gene: 13. The chain's CDR3 is CASSLVETGVSRAPLHF. DNA for the CDR3: TGTGCCAGCAGCTTAGTCGAGACAGGGGTTTCGAGGGCACCCCTCCACTTT.

The chain combines TRBV29-1 with TRBJ1-1, with a tentative D call TRBD1 (6 bases). V dropped 1 base and J dropped 0 bases, with 12 bases sitting between them. From germline, CDR1 is SQVTM and CDR2 ANQGSEA. This CDR3 region has 15 residues. CDR3 protein: CSVEGPTGMNTEAFF. As DNA, the CDR3 is TGCAGCGTTGAAGGGCCCACAGGGATGAACACTGAAGCTTTCTTT.